The source of this TCR beta chain is a study of shared clonotypes between healthy human individuals. In the study overall: Two female and a few male donors aged 18 to 49 were enrolled. Notes on the study in general: The sole specimen, blood, was sampled, and tissue repertoires likely differ. Naive CD4 clonotypes were shared across a few donors at 4.5% to 6%.

Remarks on this clone: What it binds is unknown.

Produced via immunoSEQ multiplex PCR; TCRdb's table is partial and in-frame only. The table includes some 1,900,000 clones, just under 95% detected once. Naive CD8 populations comprised CD45RO-negative cells positively selected for CCR7, excluding terminally differentiated effector memory CD45RA+ cells. Nashville, Tennessee was home to all donors, who were Caucasian adults. From germline, CDR1 is MNHEY and CDR2 SMNVEV (reference sequence). The CDR3 contains 15 residues. V lost 7 bases, J lost 3 bases, and 18 bases lay in between. This TCR came from a man aged 18 to 30 in good health. Specimen: naive CD8+ T cells sorted from blood. The genes are TRBV27 and TRBJ1-1; no clear D gene. The CDR3 DNA reads as TGTGCCAGCACCGCCTTCAACGGAGTTCACACTGAAGCTTTCTTT. This encodes CASTAFNGVHTEAFF.